This T cell receptor (beta chain) was documented in a study of cytomegalovirus exposure and HLA in healthy donors (dated by TCRdb to about 2017). The study in broad terms: According to an earlier analysis of 587 of the donors, some 180 million T cells yielded 90 million to 140 million unique TCR beta sequences and about 300 Gb of sequence data. Roughly 300 gigabases of sequencing data and approximately 91 million unique TCR sequences made up an early release that covered some 640 HLA-typed donors. Of the 300 to 500 genotyped donors, 81% were placed in the genetic ancestry cluster associated with self-reported Caucasian donors. The study aimed to test whether cataloging public T cell receptors could reveal signatures of past pathogen exposure. The study used immunosequencing to profile the T cell repertoires of 666 subjects and linked those repertoires to cytomegalovirus serostatus. Besides the first cohort of 550 to 750 subjects, a separate validation cohort made up of 120 different subjects was used. High-throughput TCR immunosequencing, statistical association of individual TCRs with disease status, and machine learning were combined to predict cytomegalovirus infection status. To study patterns of TCR occurrence, a later analysis re-analyzed previously published TCR beta repertoires from hundreds of donors and added high-resolution HLA genotyping. Rather than drawing on any new phenotypic data, the later analysis identified candidate immune exposures from TCR beta sequences and the way those sequences occurred across donors. To decide whether each TCR beta V gene segment behaved as functional or pseudogenic, an earlier analysis of several hundred of the donors relied on high-throughput TCR beta sequencing. Donor age, sex, ethnicity and CMV serostatus were compiled together with the repertoire data. A later genetic analysis took genome-wide SNP genotypes for about three fifths of the roughly 670 donors and used that subset as a discovery cohort. All discovery cohort repertoires had been generated on a single sequencing platform. Class I and class II HLA loci were covered by the typing at four-digit resolution. The number of typed donors differed by locus: about 629-630 for A, B, C, DRB1 and DQB1; 500 to 550 for DQA1; approximately 600 for DPA1; and some 450 for DPB1. About 5 DR-DQ haplotypes were handled as single units for association and clustering, since linkage in the cohort was strong. Among over 350 genotyped donors of the cohort, an average of about 240,000 unique TCR beta nucleotide sequences were sequenced per donor, around 18% of them non-productive. On the study overall, not on this receptor specifically: The authors suggested that the approach could potentially be extended to other disease states and immunological phenotypes. A later analysis associated about 18,000 TCR beta sequences with specific HLA alleles at a false discovery rate of 0.05. Some IMGT-functional V segments, including TRBV6-2 and TRBV6-3, could not be distinguished by the 87-base-pair reads and were therefore excluded. When HLA alleles, especially DR and DQ, strongly co-occurred, TCR associations were difficult to assign to individual alleles. According to a later genetic analysis, donors in an Asian-associated ancestry cluster had fewer N-insertions in productive TCRs than the approximately 710-donor mean. The only immune exposure information available for the cohort was CMV serostatus. A later analysis found that TCR association rates varied across HLA loci, with DRB1 alleles showing the most associated TCRs and HLA-C alleles the fewest. In both the original and validation cohorts, the classifier was reported to diagnose cytomegalovirus status with high specificity and sensitivity. A further reported finding was that TCR beta sequences accurately predicted the HLA-A and HLA-B alleles for most subjects in the first cohort. Sequencing depth was assumed to be roughly uniform across donors in the presence/absence analyses, though that assumption may not hold. A later analysis found that most CMV-associated TCR beta chains appeared HLA-restricted, with HLA associations seemingly driven largely by CMV exposure. A total of about 150 TCR beta chains were listed by the study as associated with cytomegalovirus. Because HLA typing was missing for some donors at each locus, association tests included only the typed subset. While some public TCRs were present in many individuals, most TCR sequences turned up only very rarely across donors. V-gene and J-gene trimming of TCR beta chains was associated with a missense DCLRE1C variant in a later genetic analysis, and the association was replicated in an independent cohort. An earlier analysis of roughly 570 of the donors showed that most TCR beta V segments appeared in productive rearrangements either about 90% or about 30% of the time, which broadly matched IMGT annotations. Several of the top co-occurrence clusters appeared to be linked to parvovirus B19, influenza, CMV and Epstein-Barr virus, according to a later analysis. The earlier analysis of a few hundred of the donors excluded over 15 rarely observed V segments, including chromosome 9 orphons, because counts were too low. The sequencing pipeline was judged likely to have produced a cluster of highly shared sequence variants as a technical artifact. Compared with equally common non-associated chains, HLA-associated TCR beta chains in a later analysis were more clonally expanded and had lower generation probabilities. Linkage disequilibrium might explain the correlated functional status among segregating V segments, but an unknown experimental factor could not be ruled out. In this cohort, only TCR beta chains were sequenced, and detectable features were limited by the absence of alpha or paired-chain data. A few of the identified cytomegalovirus-associated TCR beta chains were confirmed in vitro to be specific for cytomegalovirus antigens.

The germline V gene (reference sequence) specifies SGHKS as CDR1 and YYEKEE as CDR2. Spanning cysteine to phenylalanine, the CDR3 consists of 16 amino acids. The sequence is cut down to CDR3 DNA, 48 bases in frame from base 1. Compared with germline, V lacks 0 bases and J lacks 6 bases; bases without a gene match: 9. Of note for this clone: What antigen it recognizes has not been identified. No clone much larger than this one lies a single base away; base qualities are absent.

The protocol used for the library was the immunoSEQ multiplex PCR assay. For the multiplex PCR, a mixture combining 60 forward primers for TCR Vbeta segments and 13 reverse primers for TCR Jbeta segments was used. The CDR3 region of rearranged TCR beta genes was amplified from genomic DNA by a multiplex PCR assay. On the Illumina HiSeq System, the amplified TCR beta libraries were sequenced as 87-base-pair reads. In the paper's pipeline: In a later analysis, tens of millions of unique TCR beta chains were counted across the 500 to 700 repertoires, and around 10 million of these chains were shared by at least two donors. To remove PCR and sequencing errors, raw reads were error-corrected and collapsed into unique sequences using a nearest-neighbor algorithm that merged closely related sequences. Alignment of CDR3 sequences to IMGT reference sequences was used to assign V, D and J gene segments. For a sequence to be retained, a match of at least six nucleotides to both a V gene segment and a J gene segment was required. Rearrangements were called productive when the CDR3 lacked stop codons and stayed in frame with V and J; all others were non-productive. Following IMGT convention, CDR3 was defined as the stretch from the second conserved V-encoded cysteine up to the conserved J-encoded phenylalanine. In an earlier analysis of around 540 of the donors, sequences lacking an unambiguous match to a single V gene segment were excluded. In an earlier analysis of approximately 590 of the donors, V segments were called functional above 56.7% productive rearrangements and were called segregating when the between-donor standard deviation exceeded 5%. A statistical classification framework was built for diagnosing cytomegalovirus status from the catalog of TCR beta chain sequences. In a later analysis, V and J genes were assigned by comparing TCR nucleotide sequences against IMGT/GENE-DB human TR gene sequences. In a later analysis, CDR3 sequences and most-parsimonious VDJ recombination scenarios were assigned using the TCRdist pipeline. In a later analysis, every TCR beta chain was defined by the combination of its CDR3 amino acid sequence and its V-gene family, and reads without a unique V-gene family were dropped. As a way to deal with suspected cross-contamination and a sequencing artifact, a later analysis dropped 500 to 700 nucleotide sequences that were highly shared and had low generation probability. In a later analysis, a clonal expansion index for each public chain was calculated from normalized within-repertoire ranks of inferred template counts. In a later analysis, generation probabilities were computed with a VDJ recombination model fitted to out-of-frame rearrangements, and the resulting probabilities were checked against IGoR. A later analysis scored TCR-TCR, TCR-HLA and TCR-CMV co-occurrence with hypergeometric tests, applying a repertoire-size bias correction to TCR pairs. A later analysis estimated false discovery rates by permuting HLA or CMV assignments 20 times. In a later analysis, co-occurring TCRs were grouped with DBSCAN, and TCRdist sequence similarity was added when clustering was performed within HLA-allele-positive subsets. Repertoires with fewer than 30,000 or more than 120,000 public chains were left out of co-occurrence clustering, as were five repertoires with anomalous nucleotide sharing. What TCRdb holds here is the immuneACCESS table cut down to in-frame rearrangements. Part of the clones is not present; checked against another copy, under half of the missing clones reflect an unresolved V gene, and the others are unexplained. V and J calls and clone size are copied from that table; D and trimming were computed from the DNA. A total of approximately 110,000 clones appear in this sample, less than 20% of them only once. Roughly 2% of the sample is in the top ten clones.

The cohort comprised 670 or so healthy bone marrow donors. At the time of sampling, every cohort member was nominally healthy, though immune exposures that went unrecorded were likely present. The donor tested CMV seronegative, placing the donor among the 350 to 400 seronegative members of the cohort. Each donor provided a peripheral blood sample, and peripheral blood mononuclear cells were used for TCR beta sequencing. The Qiagen DNeasy Blood Extraction Kit was used to extract genomic DNA from the blood cell samples. The V and J genes are TRBV5-5 and TRBJ2-7, with TRBD1 matching 10 junction bases. This receptor was obtained from a woman aged 18-29 years in good health and CMV-seronegative. The specimen sequenced was PBMCs. The nucleotides are TGTGCCAGCAGCTTGGGTCTCGGGACAGGGGAGGGCGAGCAGTACTTC. It translates to CASSLGLGTGEGEQYF.